This T cell receptor beta chain was recovered during a study of early T cells in non-severe SARS-CoV-2 infection. About the research overall: Chains stayed unpaired after sequencing of bulk RNA from unsorted whole blood.

Unique molecular identifiers were added to individual cDNA molecules. Each CDR3 protein is one row after TCRdb ran MiXCR on the 5' RACE reads. Of 40,000 to 45,000 distinct CDR3 sequences listed, around 6.1% were seen once; the top ten hold around 21%. Study-wide results and caveats: Lookups in VDJdb leaned toward anti-spike CD8 responses and missed private and CD4 specificities.

With respect to this clonotype: Its target is not known.

Trimming removed 5 bases from V and 0 bases from J; junction bases left unmatched: 5. The V gene's germline CDR1 is SGHTA and CDR2 FQGNSA. The CDR3 consists of 15 residues. Sequencing used whole blood, obtained at baseline. The J gene is TRBJ2-7, the V gene TRBV7-2, with 9 bases aligning to TRBD1. The sequence was collected from an adult who was a healthcare worker with PCR-confirmed SARS-CoV-2 infection or an uninfected control (not recorded which). The DNA for the CDR3 is TGTGCCAGCAGCCTTACAGGGGGCGCCTCCTACGAGCAGTACTTC. Residues: CASSLTGGASYEQYF.